Listed below are T cell receptor beta chains from one sample, sequenced in a study of blood T cells in healthy people across ages. MiXCR was run by TCRdb on the 5' RACE reads, yielding one entry per CDR3 protein. In the table there are 890,000 or so distinct CDR3 sequences, about 59% of which are singletons. Source material: blood. The receptors here all came from a man aged 25-45 years in good health. Both conserved end residues are part of each CDR3. The order of the fields is V gene, clone size, J gene, D gene, CDR3 DNA, CDR3 protein. A D gene is named only where the DNA matches it firmly. Only part of the rows carry a size: once, few, many, or a class if the clone is expanded.

v_gene: TRBV20-1; abundance: NA; j_gene: TRBJ2-1; d_gene: NA; CDR3nt: TGCAGTCAGGGAAGTGGTAGGTGGGAGAGTGAGCAGTTCTTC; CDR3aa: CSQGSGRWESEQFF
v_gene: TRBV5-1; abundance: few; j_gene: TRBJ2-1; d_gene: TRBD1; CDR3nt: TGCGCCAGCAGCTTGAGCACTGGGACAGTTGAGCAGTTCTTC; CDR3aa: CASSLSTGTVEQFF
v_gene: TRBV20-1; abundance: NA; j_gene: TRBJ2-2; d_gene: TRBD1; CDR3nt: TGCAGTGCTCTCGGACAGGGGGCGAGAAACGGGGAGCTGTTTTTT; CDR3aa: CSALGQGARNGELFF
v_gene: TRBV4-3; abundance: NA; j_gene: TRBJ2-3; d_gene: NA; CDR3nt: TGCGCCAGCAGCCAAGCGGGACTTACCACAGATACGCAGTATTTT; CDR3aa: CASSQAGLTTDTQYF
v_gene: TRBV20-1; abundance: once; j_gene: TRBJ2-1; d_gene: TRBD1; CDR3nt: TGCAGTGCCGCATCGGGACAGTTAGACAATGAGCAGTTCTTC; CDR3aa: CSAASGQLDNEQFF
v_gene: TRBV7-9; abundance: NA; j_gene: TRBJ2-1; d_gene: NA; CDR3nt: TGTGCCAGCAGCACCGGGGCCTACGAGCAGTTCTTC; CDR3aa: CASSTGAYEQFF
v_gene: TRBV7-2; abundance: few; j_gene: TRBJ2-7; d_gene: NA; CDR3nt: TGTGCCAGCAGCTTAGTTGGAGGGGGCGCGGACGAGCAGTACTTC; CDR3aa: CASSLVGGGADEQYF
v_gene: TRBV3-1; abundance: NA; j_gene: TRBJ2-1; d_gene: NA; CDR3nt: TGTGCCAGCAGCCAAGTTGGCAACTACAATGAGCAGTTCTTC; CDR3aa: CASSQVGNYNEQFF
v_gene: TRBV5-1; abundance: NA; j_gene: TRBJ2-1; d_gene: TRBD2; CDR3nt: TGCGCCAGCAGCTTAGCTACTAGCGGGGGGGTGAATGAGCAGTTCTTC; CDR3aa: CASSLATSGGVNEQFF
v_gene: TRBV2; abundance: NA; j_gene: TRBJ2-7; d_gene: NA; CDR3nt: TGTGCCAGCACCGCTCCAAAATTCGGGGAGTCCGAGCAGTACTTC; CDR3aa: CASTAPKFGESEQYF
v_gene: TRBV5-1; abundance: NA; j_gene: TRBJ2-3; d_gene: NA; CDR3nt: TGCGCCAGCAGCTTGGCTGTCATAGACACAGATACGCAGTATTTT; CDR3aa: CASSLAVIDTDTQYF
v_gene: TRBV14; abundance: few; j_gene: TRBJ2-5; d_gene: NA; CDR3nt: TGTGCCAGCAGCCAAGTACAAGAGACCCAGTACTTC; CDR3aa: CASSQVQETQYF